Listed below are T cell receptor beta chains from one sample, sequenced in a study of cytomegalovirus exposure and HLA in healthy donors. Profiling relied on immunoSEQ multiplex PCR, and the TCRdb table lists in-frame clones only, not all of them. The table lists approximately 160,000 clones, 84% of them singletons. Sequenced input: PBMCs. These receptors were collected from a girl aged 5-17 years in good health and CMV-seropositive. The conserved cysteine and the conserved F or W are not part of the CDR3 here.

CDR3aa,v_gene,j_gene
ASSGTLSGYT,TRBV18,TRBJ1-2
ASSRRWGGETQY,TRBV9,TRBJ2-5
ASSSDLRGGVQF,TRBV7-3,TRBJ2-1
ASSRDTLNYGYT,TRBV19,TRBJ1-2
ASSARGGRETQY,TRBV10-1,TRBJ2-5
ASSPIAGVRSNQPQH,TRBV27,TRBJ1-5
ASSLSRGTAF,TRBV28,TRBJ1-1
ASSPGQGSYNSPLH,TRBV9,TRBJ1-6
ATSRPSNEQF,TRBV15,TRBJ2-1
ASSEGGGANLIAKNIQY,TRBV10-1,TRBJ2-4
ASTLDRGWNTEAF,TRBV2,TRBJ1-1
ASSPGQGPYEQY,TRBV27,TRBJ2-7
ASSVARGSYYNEQF,TRBV9,TRBJ2-1
ASSPGTQSAEAF,TRBV18,TRBJ1-1
ASSLQGANYGYT,TRBV5-1,TRBJ1-2
ASSETSGGLTDTQY,TRBV19,TRBJ2-3
ASSERQGGLNTEAF,TRBV2,TRBJ1-1
ASSGDLKYNEQF,TRBV9,TRBJ2-1
ASSFQDQPQH,TRBV5-4,TRBJ1-5
ASTLANTEAF,TRBV19,TRBJ1-1
ASSLLGVNEQF,TRBV5-6,TRBJ2-1
ASSRIGTANTEAF,TRBV5-1,TRBJ1-1
ATSSPISTGSYSNQPQH,TRBV15,TRBJ1-5
ASSWGTGSSYEQY,TRBV5-6,TRBJ2-7
ASSFTGLAGDQETQY,TRBV5-1,TRBJ2-5
ASRAQGGGSTDTQY,TRBV10-2,TRBJ2-3
ASWTGGSTDTQY,TRBV5-1,TRBJ2-3
ASSPDSYNEQF,TRBV9,TRBJ2-1
ASSLDPGDGNTIY,TRBV28,TRBJ1-3
ASSRGQGNSPLH,TRBV6-6,TRBJ1-6
ASRGTGTEAF,TRBV2,TRBJ1-1
ASSFTGAFEAF,TRBV7-2,TRBJ1-1
ASSLEASTDTQY,TRBV7-2,TRBJ2-3
ASSEEAGTSPLH,TRBV6-1,TRBJ1-6
ASSSGANVLT,TRBV7-9,TRBJ2-6
ASSRGGGTDTQY,TRBV9,TRBJ2-3
ASSLTGMGPYEQY,TRBV7-9,TRBJ2-7
SVRMEGPEAF,TRBV29-1,TRBJ1-1
ASSEVAGQETQY,TRBV2,TRBJ2-5
ASSFSTGIREQF,TRBV5-4,TRBJ2-1